This T cell receptor (beta chain) came from a study of T cell responses to AZD1222 COVID-19 vaccine. Study conclusions and caveats: Repertoires in all cases were sampled only once the peak T cell response had passed. Reports say nearly half of spike-specific TCRs go after unmutated variant regions. Baseline seropositivity occurred in only six AZD1222 recipients. Increased Spike-specific TCR breadth and depth were observed after two AZD1222 doses.

The protocol was immunoSEQ multiplex PCR, while the TCRdb copy is restricted to in-frame clones and leaves out a portion. The sample holds some 79,000 clones, less than 85% seen once. V was pared by 0 bases and J by 0 bases, with 11 bases between. CDR1 is LNHNV, CDR2 YYDKDF, per germline (reference sequence). This CDR3 is built from 16 residues. Concerning this clone: Its specificity is unknown.

The sample consisted of peripheral blood, taken 28 days after the second AZD1222 dose. The sequence was collected from an adult who received the AZD1222 COVID-19 vaccine. The rearrangement uses TRBV15 and TRBJ1-1; weak D call: TRBD1 (5 bases). The CDR3: CATSRDLGQLNTEAFF. In DNA form, the CDR3 reads TGTGCCACCAGCAGAGATCTGGGGCAGTTGAACACTGAAGCTTTCTTT.